The 7 T cell receptor beta chains reported below all come from one sample, sequenced in a study of neurological immune-mediated disorders. TCRdb recomputed calls from the 5' RACE reads with MiXCR, one row per CDR3 protein. The sample lists 15,000 to 20,000 distinct CDR3 sequences; roughly a quarter were seen once. The sequenced material came from PBMCs. The receptors derive from a man between 45 and 60 years old with HTLV-1-associated myelopathy (HAM/TSP).

This clonotype was detected many times. V usage is TRBV7-9 and J usage is TRBJ2-5; 10 bases are a match to TRBD1. V lost 5 bases and J lost 6; bases outside the gene matches: 12. The CDR3 length is 16 residues. CDR1 is SEHNR and CDR2 is FQNEAQ in the germline V gene (reference sequence). CDR3 sequence: CASSPFRGTGDKTQYF. CDR3 nucleotides: TGTGCCAGCAGCCCTTTTCGCGGGACAGGGGACAAGACCCAGTACTTC.

This clonotype was counted at least ten times. J is TRBJ2-3 and V is TRBV7-2; 9 nucleotides agree with TRBD2. The CDR3 extends over 16 amino acids. The V segment lost 5 bases and the J segment 3 bases; nucleotides outside the gene matches: 9. The germline V gene has CDR1 SGHTA and CDR2 FQGNSA. The CDR3 DNA follows: TGTGCCAGCAGCCCCCTAAGCGGGGGGAAGACAGATACGCAGTATTTT. This gives the protein CASSPLSGGKTDTQYF.

V and J are TRBV20-1 and TRBJ2-7; 9 nucleotides agree with TRBD1. The J segment lost 7 bases and the V segment lost 2 bases, leaving 15 bases of the junction unmatched. This CDR3 contains 16 residues. Germline CDR1 reads DFQATT; CDR2 reads SNEGSKA (reference sequence). CDR3 sequence: CSARLPPGTGPGEQYF. The CDR3 DNA reads as TGCAGTGCTAGACTGCCCCCCGGGACAGGGCCTGGGGAGCAGTACTTC.

Judged by abundance, this clonotype is medium-sized. The genes are TRBV2 and TRBJ2-7, with TRBD1 as a possible D gene (5 bases). The CDR3 sequence is 14 residues long. Trimming left V 0 bases short and J 3 bases short, with 9 bases between. Germline CDR1 SNHLY, CDR2 FYNNEI. CDR3 bases: TGTGCCAGCAGTGAAGCGCTGGACATCTACGAGCAGTACTTC. It codes for CASSEALDIYEQYF.

V and J are TRBV19 and TRBJ2-6; 12 nucleotides align to TRBD2. Germline lookup yields CDR1 LNHDA and CDR2 SQIVND (reference sequence). The V gene end was trimmed by 6 bases and the J gene end by 1 base; junction bases not matched to a gene: 7. The CDR3 has 18 residues. The CDR3 loop is CASRVTSGGISGANVLTF. Here the CDR3 DNA reads TGTGCCAGTAGGGTGACTAGCGGGGGAATATCTGGGGCCAACGTCCTGACTTTC. Drawing the rest from reference TRBV19 and TRBJ2-6, the complete variable domain is DGGITQSPKYLFRKEGQNVTLSCEQNLNHDAMYWYRQDPGQGLRLIYYSQIVNDFQKGDIAEGYSVSREKKESFPLTVTSAQKNPTAFYLCASRVTSGGISGANVLTFGAGSRLTVL.

The chain joins TRBV20-1 to TRBJ2-5, with 7 bases that match TRBD2. V dropped 0 bases and J dropped 5; count of bases not matched to a gene: 6. The germline CDR1 and CDR2 sequences are DFQATT and SNEGSKA (reference sequence). There are 14 residues in the CDR3. CDR3 DNA sequence: TGCAGTGCTAGAGATCAGGGAGGGTACGAGACCCAGTACTTC. It is translated as CSARDQGGYETQYF.

The sample holds many counts of this clonotype. The chain has TRBV20-1 and TRBJ2-3; 10 nucleotides align to TRBD2. The CDR3 runs to 14 residues. J gave up 4 bases and V 5 bases, and 6 bases lay outside the gene matches. The germline V gene encodes CDR1 DFQATT and CDR2 SNEGSKA (reference sequence). CDR3 sequence reads: CSACTSGVADTQYF. The CDR3, as DNA: TGCAGTGCTTGTACTAGCGGGGTGGCAGATACGCAGTATTTT.